This passage covers 19 T cell receptor beta chains from one sample sequenced in a study of T cells after somatic rescue of genetic block. Produced via immunoSEQ multiplex PCR; TCRdb's table is partial and in-frame only. This sample has some 15,000 clones, with approximately 70% found just once. Sample: peripheral blood mononuclear cells (PBMCs). The source of these receptors is a boy between 10 and 17 years old.

A few counts support this clone. V gene TRBV4-1 combines with J gene TRBJ2-2; the match to TRBD1 covers 12 bases. CDR1 and CDR2 (germline): MGHRA, YSYEKL. CDR3 length equals 16 residues. The ends lost 5 bases at V and 4 bases at J; junction bases unmatched: 5. CDR3: CASSKGQGALTGELFF. CDR3 nucleotide sequence: TGCGCCAGCAGCAAGGGACAGGGGGCGCTCACCGGGGAGCTGTTTTTT.

This chain connects TRBV18 to TRBJ2-7; D gene unclear. Per germline, CDR1 KGHSH and CDR2 LQKENI. V was shortened by 6 bases and J by 9 bases, with 15 bases between the two germline ends. The CDR3 covers 12 residues. The CDR3 spells CASSFDSWGQYF. Written as DNA, the CDR3 is TGTGCCAGCTCTTTCGACTCCTGGGGGCAGTACTTC.

The chain is built from TRBV28 and TRBJ2-7; the D gene is possibly TRBD1 (7 bases). The CDR3 totals 14 residues. Trimming removed 2 bases from V and 6 bases from J, with 14 bases in between. The germline V gene has CDR1 MDHEN and CDR2 SYDVKM. This CDR3 is CASSLRGTVGEQYF. In DNA form, the CDR3 reads TGTGCCAGCAGTTTACGGGGGACAGTAGGCGAGCAGTACTTC.

This clone came up a few times. The rearrangement joins TRBV2 to TRBJ2-5; maybe TRBD2 (5 bases). Germline V gene sequence: CDR1 SNHLY, CDR2 FYNNEI. V was pared by 4 bases and J by 5 bases, with 14 bases between. The CDR3 is made up of 14 amino acids. In DNA form, the CDR3 reads TGTGCCAGCAGTGGGGAAGGGAGAGGGGAGACCCAGTACTTC. Its protein product is CASSGEGRGETQYF.

The chain is built from TRBV10-3 and TRBJ2-7; 10 nucleotides agree with TRBD1. From germline, CDR1 is ENHRY and CDR2 SYGVKD. V lost 8 bases and J lost 2; bases outside the gene matches: 9. The CDR3 loop spans 15 amino acids. The CDR3 sequence is CAIGARGTGAYEQYF. In nucleotides, the CDR3 is TGTGCCATCGGGGCCCGCGGGACAGGGGCCTACGAGCAGTACTTC.

In this sample, this clone turned up a few times. The CDR3 sequence: CASSSGTGIETQYF. In DNA form, the CDR3 reads TGTGCCAGCAGCTCCGGGACAGGGATAGAGACCCAGTACTTC. The V gene is TRBV5-5, the J gene TRBJ2-5, with TRBD1 matching 9 bases. Germline loops: CDR1 SGHKS, CDR2 YYEKEE (reference sequence). The CDR3 contains 14 residues. V lost 3 bases to trimming and J lost 4 bases; unmatched junction nucleotides: 4.

This rearrangement joins TRBV28 to TRBJ2-3, with 8 bases matching TRBD1. Germline values: CDR1 MDHEN, CDR2 SYDVKM. J gave up 0 bases and V 5 bases, and 1 base lay outside the gene matches. The CDR3 has 14 residues. CDR3 region: CASSRDRSTDTQYF. The CDR3 DNA reads as TGTGCCAGCAGTCGGGACAGGAGCACAGATACGCAGTATTTT.

This sequence joins TRBV10-3 and TRBJ2-3; 9 bases are a match to TRBD2. V lost 4 bases, J lost 0 bases, and 5 bases stayed unmatched. CDR3 size: 16 residues. CDR1 and CDR2 from the germline V gene are ENHRY and SYGVKD. The CDR3 protein is CAISGRLAASTDTQYF. Written as DNA, the CDR3 is TGTGCCATCAGTGGTCGACTAGCGGCTAGCACAGATACGCAGTATTTT.

The table lists this clone with a count of one. V gene TRBV6-6 combines with J gene TRBJ1-2; unclear D gene. V dropped 0 bases and J dropped 3 bases, with 14 bases sitting between them. There are 16 residues in the CDR3. Germline V gives CDR1 MNHNY, CDR2 SVGAGI (reference sequence). The DNA of the CDR3 is TGTGCCAGCAGTTACTCGACTCTCCTTAAGGACTATGGCTACACCTTC. It specifies CASSYSTLLKDYGYTF.

The chain links TRBV7-9 to TRBJ2-7, with 8 bases that match TRBD1. V shed 1 base, J shed 0 bases, and the junction held 5 bases outside the gene matches. This CDR3 spans 16 amino acids. The germline V gene encodes CDR1 SEHNR and CDR2 FQNEAQ (reference sequence). The CDR3 is CASSLGWTGLSYEQYF. The CDR3 DNA is TGTGCCAGCAGCTTAGGGTGGACAGGGCTCTCCTACGAGCAGTACTTC.

In this sample, this clone is medium-sized. The gene calls are TRBV5-1 and TRBJ1-2, with 9 bases lining up with TRBD1. Unmatched junction bases numbered 5, after V lost 4 bases and J lost 4 bases. Germline lookup yields CDR1 SGHRS and CDR2 YFSETQ. This CDR3 region has 14 residues. CDR3: CASSPQGASYGYTF. The CDR3 DNA reads TGCGCCAGCAGCCCACAGGGGGCGAGCTATGGCTACACCTTC.

V gene TRBV10-2 combines with J gene TRBJ2-3; no reliable D call. The germline gives CDR1 WSHSY, CDR2 SAAADI. The V end lost 7 bases, the J end lost 1 base, and 6 bases lay between the germline ends. CDR3 size: 12 residues. Here the CDR3 DNA reads TGCGCCAGCACGGCCCGCACAGATACGCAGTATTTT. As protein: CASTARTDTQYF.

Turning to this clone: The sample holds other DNA sequences that translate to the same CDR3. The chain combines TRBV20-1 with TRBJ1-4; D not certain. V shed 1 base and J shed 16 bases, with 13 bases lying between them. This CDR3 comprises 11 residues. Per the germline V gene, CDR1 is DFQATT and CDR2 is SNEGSKA (reference sequence). CDR3 DNA sequence: TGCAGTGCTAGAGTGAACGGACCTTGGTTTTTT. Protein: CSARVNGPWFF.

The chain uses TRBV30 and TRBJ2-5; D not certain. The CDR3 runs 13 residues. Per the germline V gene, CDR1 is GTSNPN and CDR2 is SVGIG (reference sequence). V lost 0 bases, J lost 3 bases, and 8 bases lay in between. CDR3 region: CAWSVERKETQYF. In DNA form, the CDR3 reads TGTGCCTGGAGTGTAGAAAGGAAAGAGACCCAGTACTTC.

The V gene is TRBV12-2, the J gene TRBJ2-5; no DNA check was done on the table's D call, TRBD2. TRBV12-2 is flagged as a pseudogene. The CDR3 is 15 amino acids. The DNA for the CDR3 is TGTGCAAGTCGCTTTCGCGGGGGTCGCCAAGAGACCCAGTACTTC. Its translation is CASRFRGGRQETQYF.

The chain is built from TRBV5-1 and TRBJ2-7; 9 bases line up with TRBD1. CDR3 size: 15 residues. The germline CDR1 and CDR2 sequences are SGHRS and YFSETQ. Losses at the gene ends were 4 bases for V and 3 bases for J; bases not matched to a gene: 8. CDR3 in amino acids: CASSLGTGYGYEQYF. In nucleotides, the CDR3 is TGCGCCAGCAGCCTCGGGACAGGGTACGGCTACGAGCAGTACTTC.

The genes are TRBV11-2 and TRBJ2-6; D might be TRBD1 (5 bases). Germline V CDR1 and CDR2: SGHAT, FQNNGV. Deletions cut 2 bases from V and 1 base from J, with 6 bases between. There are 15 residues in the CDR3. CDR3 in DNA: TGTGCCAGCAGCTTACAGGGTTCTGGGGCCAACGTCCTGACTTTC. Amino acids: CASSLQGSGANVLTF.

The gene calls are TRBV5-6 and TRBJ1-6, with unresolved D. Trimming stripped 0 bases from V and 15 bases from J, with 7 bases between. Germline-derived CDR1 and CDR2 are SGHDT and YYEEEE. This CDR3 has 11 amino acids. The CDR3 here is CASSLGISLHF. The CDR3 region has the DNA TGTGCCAGCAGCTTGGGTATCAGCCTCCACTTT.

This clone was seen only a few times. The CDR3 is CASSQGTGGGQPQHF. CDR3 nucleotides: TGTGCCAGCAGCCAAGGAACAGGGGGAGGGCAGCCCCAGCATTTT. J is TRBJ1-5 and V is TRBV4-2; 8 bases are shared with TRBD1. CDR3 size: 15 residues. Germline V gene data show CDR1 as LGHNA and CDR2 as YNFKEQ. Trimming cost V 1 base and J 7 bases; bases outside gene matches: 6.